Below, one T cell receptor beta chain is given with its context. The source of the sample is a study of blood T cell repertoires in COVID-19. The repertoire was sequenced with immunoSEQ multiplex PCR; TCRdb's copy has only in-frame clones and lacks some. The table has about 58,000 clones, approximately 89% seen once. V was shortened by 5 bases and J by 1 base, with 15 bases between the two germline ends. Germline V gene sequence: CDR1 SNHLY, CDR2 FYNNEI. The CDR3 extends over 16 amino acids. The source is an older woman with active COVID-19. The V and J genes are TRBV2 and TRBJ2-1; D perhaps matches TRBD2 (6 bases). The specimen sequenced was peripheral blood. In DNA, the CDR3 is TGTGCCAGCAGTTTCCAGCGGGCCCAATCCTACAATGAGCAGTTCTTC. Protein sequence: CASSFQRAQSYNEQFF.